This T cell receptor beta chain was sequenced for a study of cytomegalovirus exposure and HLA in healthy donors. Study at large: Within the Caucasian-associated ancestry cluster were around 80% of the approximately 390 genotyped donors. Whole-study findings and limits: The availability of immune exposure information extended only to CMV serostatus. Later analysis revealed greater clonal expansion in HLA-associated TCR beta chains than in equally common others. Earlier analysis found most TCR beta V segments productive about 87% or about 30% of the time.

The primer mix had 60 Vbeta and 13 Jbeta primers. Clones were sequenced by immunoSEQ multiplex PCR, and TCRdb holds only the in-frame ones, with some missing. The sample lists about 140,000 clones, 82% occurring once. Points on this clone: The target antigen is unknown.

The germline V gene encodes CDR1 SGHTA and CDR2 FQGNSA. Trimming left V 5 bases short and J 3 bases short, with 16 bases between. The CDR3 contains 15 residues. Material for sequencing was PBMCs. This sequence originates from a woman aged 40 to 49 in good health and CMV-seronegative. V and J are TRBV7-2 and TRBJ1-1; a possible D gene is TRBD1 (5 bases). As DNA, the CDR3 is TGTGCCAGCAGCCCGTCGGGGGACTTGTACACTGAAGCTTTCTTT. Translation: CASSPSGDLYTEAFF.